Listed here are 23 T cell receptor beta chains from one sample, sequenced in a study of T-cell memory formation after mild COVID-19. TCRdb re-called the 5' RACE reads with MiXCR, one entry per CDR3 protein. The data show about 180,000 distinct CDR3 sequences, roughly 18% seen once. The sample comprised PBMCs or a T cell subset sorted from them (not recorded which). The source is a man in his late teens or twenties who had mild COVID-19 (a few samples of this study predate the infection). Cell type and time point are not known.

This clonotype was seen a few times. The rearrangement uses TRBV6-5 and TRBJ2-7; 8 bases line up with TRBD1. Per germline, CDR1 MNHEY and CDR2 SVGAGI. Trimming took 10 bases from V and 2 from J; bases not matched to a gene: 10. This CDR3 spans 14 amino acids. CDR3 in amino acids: CAIGRGTGPYEQYF. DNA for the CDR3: TGTGCCATTGGCCGGGGGACAGGTCCCTACGAGCAGTACTTC.

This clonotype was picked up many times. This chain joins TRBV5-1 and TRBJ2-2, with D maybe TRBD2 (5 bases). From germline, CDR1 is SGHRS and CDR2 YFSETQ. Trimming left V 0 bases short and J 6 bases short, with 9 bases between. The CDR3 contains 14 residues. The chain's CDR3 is CASSLVLDPGELFF. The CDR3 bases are TGCGCCAGCAGCTTGGTACTAGATCCCGGGGAGCTGTTTTTT.

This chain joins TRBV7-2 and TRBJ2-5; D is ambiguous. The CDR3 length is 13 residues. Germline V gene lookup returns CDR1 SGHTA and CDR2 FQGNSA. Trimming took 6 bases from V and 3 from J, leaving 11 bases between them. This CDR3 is CASSRPGEETQYF. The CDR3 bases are TGTGCCAGCAGTCGTCCCGGCGAAGAGACCCAGTACTTC.

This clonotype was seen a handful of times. The CDR3 loop is CASTDTGGIYEQYF. Written as DNA, the CDR3 is TGTGCCAGCACAGATACTGGGGGGATCTACGAGCAGTACTTC. The V and J genes are TRBV6-2 or TRBV6-3 and TRBJ2-7; D may be TRBD2 (6 bases). V lost 7 bases to trimming and J lost 3 bases, with 16 bases between them. The CDR3 extends over 14 amino acids. Germline V gene lookup returns CDR1 MNHEY and CDR2 SVGEGT.

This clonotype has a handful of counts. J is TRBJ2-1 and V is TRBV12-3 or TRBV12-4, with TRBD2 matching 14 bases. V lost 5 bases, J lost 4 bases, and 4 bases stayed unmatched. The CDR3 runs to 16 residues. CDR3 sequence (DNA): TGTGCCAGCAGTGGACTAGCGGGGGGTTCTTACAATGAGCAGTTCTTC. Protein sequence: CASSGLAGGSYNEQFF.

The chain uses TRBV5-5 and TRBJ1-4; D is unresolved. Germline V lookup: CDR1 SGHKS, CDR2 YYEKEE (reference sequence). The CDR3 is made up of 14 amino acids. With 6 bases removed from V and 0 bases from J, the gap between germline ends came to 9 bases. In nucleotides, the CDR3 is TGTGCCAGCATGCGGATTCCAACTAATGAAAAACTGTTTTTT. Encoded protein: CASMRIPTNEKLFF.

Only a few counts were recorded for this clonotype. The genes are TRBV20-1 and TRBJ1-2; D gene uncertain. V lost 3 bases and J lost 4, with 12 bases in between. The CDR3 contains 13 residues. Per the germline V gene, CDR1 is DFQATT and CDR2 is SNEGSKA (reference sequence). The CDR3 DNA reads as TGCAGTGCTAGGCCGAAGGCAGGCTATGGCTACACCTTC. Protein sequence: CSARPKAGYGYTF.

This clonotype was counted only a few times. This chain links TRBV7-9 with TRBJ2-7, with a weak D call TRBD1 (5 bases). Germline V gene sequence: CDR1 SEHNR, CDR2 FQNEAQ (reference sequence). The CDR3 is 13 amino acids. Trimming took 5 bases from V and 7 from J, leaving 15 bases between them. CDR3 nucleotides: TGTGCCAGCAGCAGCCGACAGCTCAGGGAGCAGTACGTC. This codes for CASSSRQLREQYV.

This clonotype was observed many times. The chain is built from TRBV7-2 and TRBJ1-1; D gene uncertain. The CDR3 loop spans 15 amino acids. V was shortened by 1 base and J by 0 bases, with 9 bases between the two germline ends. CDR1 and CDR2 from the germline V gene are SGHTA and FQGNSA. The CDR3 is CASSLDPVMNTEAFF. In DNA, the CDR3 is TGTGCCAGCAGCTTAGACCCGGTAATGAACACTGAAGCTTTCTTT.

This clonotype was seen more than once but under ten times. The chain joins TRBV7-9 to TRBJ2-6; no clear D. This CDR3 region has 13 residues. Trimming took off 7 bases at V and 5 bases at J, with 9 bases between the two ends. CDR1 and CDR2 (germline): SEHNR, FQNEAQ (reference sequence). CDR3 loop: CASTFGRANVLTF. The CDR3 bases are TGTGCCAGCACCTTCGGTCGGGCCAACGTCCTGACTTTC.

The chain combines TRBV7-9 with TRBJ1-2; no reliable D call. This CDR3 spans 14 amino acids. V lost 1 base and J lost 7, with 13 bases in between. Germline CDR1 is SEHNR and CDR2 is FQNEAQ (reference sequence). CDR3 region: CASSLGVPSGGYTF. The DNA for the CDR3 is TGTGCCAGCAGCTTAGGGGTCCCTAGCGGTGGCTACACCTTC.

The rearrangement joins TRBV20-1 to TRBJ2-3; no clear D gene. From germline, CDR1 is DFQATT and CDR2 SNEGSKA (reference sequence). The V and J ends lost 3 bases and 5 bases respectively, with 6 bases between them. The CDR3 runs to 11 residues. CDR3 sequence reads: CSASTRDTQYF. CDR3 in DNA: TGCAGTGCTAGTACGCGAGATACGCAGTATTTT.

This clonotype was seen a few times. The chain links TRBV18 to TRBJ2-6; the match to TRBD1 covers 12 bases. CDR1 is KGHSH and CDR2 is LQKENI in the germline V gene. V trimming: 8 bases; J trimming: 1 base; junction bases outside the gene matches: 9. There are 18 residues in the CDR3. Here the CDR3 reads CASPGAGQGASGANVLTF. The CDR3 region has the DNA TGTGCCAGCCCAGGTGCGGGACAGGGGGCGTCTGGGGCCAACGTCCTGACTTTC.

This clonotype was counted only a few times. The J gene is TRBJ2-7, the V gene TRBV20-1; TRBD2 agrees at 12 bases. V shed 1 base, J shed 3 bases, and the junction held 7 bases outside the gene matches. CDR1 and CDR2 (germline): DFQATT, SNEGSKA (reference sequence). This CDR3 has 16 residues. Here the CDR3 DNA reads TGCAGTGCTAGAGCTATGGGACTAGCGGGCAACTACGAGCAGTACTTC. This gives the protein CSARAMGLAGNYEQYF.

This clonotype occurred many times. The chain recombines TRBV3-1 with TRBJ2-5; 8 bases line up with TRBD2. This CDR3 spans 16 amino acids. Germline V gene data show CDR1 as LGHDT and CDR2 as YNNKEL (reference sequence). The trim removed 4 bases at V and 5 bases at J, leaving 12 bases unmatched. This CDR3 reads CASSLFGRGAGETQYF. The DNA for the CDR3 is TGTGCCAGCAGCCTGTTTGGGCGGGGGGCCGGGGAGACCCAGTACTTC.

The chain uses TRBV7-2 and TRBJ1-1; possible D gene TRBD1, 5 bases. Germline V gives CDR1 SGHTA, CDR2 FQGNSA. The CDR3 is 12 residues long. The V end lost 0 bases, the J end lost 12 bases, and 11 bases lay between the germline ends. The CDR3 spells CASSLAGGTTFF. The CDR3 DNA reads TGTGCCAGCAGCTTAGCTGGGGGTACGACTTTCTTT.

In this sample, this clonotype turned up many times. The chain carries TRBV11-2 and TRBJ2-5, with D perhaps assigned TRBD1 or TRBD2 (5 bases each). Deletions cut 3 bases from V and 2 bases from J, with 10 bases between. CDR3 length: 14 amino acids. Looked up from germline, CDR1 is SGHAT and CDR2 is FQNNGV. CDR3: CASSLNGAQETQYF. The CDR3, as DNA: TGTGCCAGCAGCTTGAACGGGGCTCAAGAGACCCAGTACTTC.

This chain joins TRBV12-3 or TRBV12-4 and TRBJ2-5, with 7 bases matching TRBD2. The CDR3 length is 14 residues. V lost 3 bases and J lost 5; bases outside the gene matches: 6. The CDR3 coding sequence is TGTGCCAGCAGTTTTGCCCTAGCGGTTGAGACCCAGTACTTC. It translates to CASSFALAVETQYF.

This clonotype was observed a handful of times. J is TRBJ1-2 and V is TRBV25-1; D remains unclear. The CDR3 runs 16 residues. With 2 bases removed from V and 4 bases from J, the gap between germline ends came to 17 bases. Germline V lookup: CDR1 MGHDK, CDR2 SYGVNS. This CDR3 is CASSEGEITSGYGYTF. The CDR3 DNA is TGTGCCAGCAGTGAAGGAGAGATCACCAGCGGCTATGGCTACACCTTC.

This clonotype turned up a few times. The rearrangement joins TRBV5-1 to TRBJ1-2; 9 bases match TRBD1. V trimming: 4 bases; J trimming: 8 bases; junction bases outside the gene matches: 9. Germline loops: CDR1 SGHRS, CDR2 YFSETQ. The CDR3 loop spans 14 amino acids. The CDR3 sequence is CASSEVTGGEGYTF. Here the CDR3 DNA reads TGCGCCAGCAGCGAAGTCACAGGGGGCGAAGGCTACACCTTC.

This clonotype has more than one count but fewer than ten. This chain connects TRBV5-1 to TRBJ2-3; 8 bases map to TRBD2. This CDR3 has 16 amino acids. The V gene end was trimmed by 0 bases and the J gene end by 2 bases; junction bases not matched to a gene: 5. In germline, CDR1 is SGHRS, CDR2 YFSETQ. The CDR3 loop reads CASSLDRTSITDTQYF. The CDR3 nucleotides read TGCGCCAGCAGCTTGGATAGGACTAGCATCACAGATACGCAGTATTTT.

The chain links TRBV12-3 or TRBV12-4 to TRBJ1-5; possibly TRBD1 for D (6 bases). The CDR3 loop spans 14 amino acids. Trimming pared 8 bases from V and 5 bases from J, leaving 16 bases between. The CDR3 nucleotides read TGTGCCAGCGTCAGCAGGGGTGGGGATCAGCCCCAGCATTTT. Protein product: CASVSRGGDQPQHF.

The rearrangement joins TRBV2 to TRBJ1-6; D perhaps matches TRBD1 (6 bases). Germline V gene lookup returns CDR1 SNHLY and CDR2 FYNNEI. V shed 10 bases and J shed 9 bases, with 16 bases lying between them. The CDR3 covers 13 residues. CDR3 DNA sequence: TGTGCCACCCAGATCAGGGGAGGTTCACCCCTCCACTTT. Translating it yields CATQIRGGSPLHF.